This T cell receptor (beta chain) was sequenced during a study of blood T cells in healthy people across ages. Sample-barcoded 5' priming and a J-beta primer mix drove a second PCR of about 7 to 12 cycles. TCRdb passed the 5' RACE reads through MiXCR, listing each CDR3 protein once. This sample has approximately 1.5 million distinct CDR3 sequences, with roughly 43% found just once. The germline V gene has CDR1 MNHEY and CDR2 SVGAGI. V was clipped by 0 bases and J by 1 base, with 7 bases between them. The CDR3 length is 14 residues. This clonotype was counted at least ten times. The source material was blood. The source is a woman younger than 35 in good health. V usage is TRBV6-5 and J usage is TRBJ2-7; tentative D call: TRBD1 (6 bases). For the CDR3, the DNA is TGTGCCAGCAGTTACTCGCAGGGGTCCTACGAGCAGTACTTC. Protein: CASSYSQGSYEQYF.